The clone carrying this TCR beta chain appeared a single time. J was trimmed by 4 bases and V by 4 bases; bases with no gene match: 7. CDR1 is SGHTS, CDR2 YDEGEE, per germline. The CDR3 runs 15 residues. The entry originates in a study of blood T cell repertoires in COVID-19. For the study at large: Samples came from the United States, Italy and Spain, spanning acute and convalescent COVID-19. Nucleic acid was either cDNA or gDNA, and it came from T cells, B-cell-depleted T cells, or PBMCs.

Original handling: The assay estimated nucleated cells by amplifying reference gene primers. TCRdb keeps only in-frame clones here, not all; method: immunoSEQ multiplex PCR. The D gene and trimming were derived from the DNA, and the V and J assignments and clone size from that table. The sample has about 40,000 clones, about 86% seen once. The sequence came from an older woman with acute or convalescent COVID-19. The gene calls are TRBV5-8 and TRBJ1-4; TRBD1 aligns across 7 bases. The sample was peripheral blood. CDR3 in amino acids: CASSRPGQYNEKLFF. CDR3 DNA: TGTGCCAGCAGCCGCCCGGGACAGTATAATGAAAAACTGTTTTTT.